Below, 7 T cell receptor beta chains from the same sample are listed, as sequenced in a study of blood T cell repertoires in COVID-19. Data came from immunoSEQ multiplex PCR; TCRdb stores just in-frame clones and leaves some out. The sample lists roughly 150,000 clones; roughly 82% were seen once. The sequenced sample was peripheral blood. These TCRs come from a woman between 50 and 59 years old with acute or convalescent COVID-19.

The gene calls are TRBV4-3 and TRBJ1-6, with D maybe TRBD1 (5 bases). The CDR3 runs 15 residues. CDR1 is LGHNA, CDR2 YSLEER, per germline. The V and J ends lost 1 base and 9 bases respectively, with 13 bases between them. For the CDR3, the DNA is TGCGCCAGCAGCCAAGCCCCCCAGGGTGGTTCACCCCTCCACTTT. Encoded protein: CASSQAPQGGSPLHF.

The V call is TRBV6-5, the J call TRBJ1-3; D ambiguous. The V and J ends lost 6 bases and 4 bases respectively, with 16 bases between them. CDR3 length: 15 amino acids. Germline V gives CDR1 MNHEY, CDR2 SVGAGI. DNA of the CDR3: TGTGCCAGCAGCGTCGGCGGGGTGGGCGGAAACACCATATATTTT. The encoded protein is CASSVGGVGGNTIYF.

The CDR3 spells CASSTIRNNSGRLRYF. The CDR3, as DNA: TGTGCCAGCAGTACAATCCGAAACAACTCGGGAAGACTAAGGTATTTT. V usage is TRBV11-2 and J usage is TRBJ2-3, with a tentative D call TRBD2 (5 bases). Germline V gene sequence: CDR1 SGHAT, CDR2 FQNNGV. The CDR3 runs to 16 residues. V gave up 6 bases and J gave up 14 bases, with 30 bases separating them.

CDR3 in amino acids: CASSHLSGGAIKTQYF. The CDR3 DNA sequence: TGTGCCAGCAGCCACCTCAGCGGGGGGGCGATTAAGACCCAGTACTTC. V usage is TRBV3-1 (or the pseudogene TRBV3-2) and J usage is TRBJ2-5; 10 bases are shared with TRBD2. From germline, CDR1 is LGHDT and CDR2 YNNKEL (reference sequence). The CDR3 is 16 amino acids. J gave up 6 bases and V 3 bases, and 10 bases lay outside the gene matches.

There are a few counts of this clone. The rearrangement joins TRBV18 to TRBJ1-3; no definite D call. V lost 0 bases and J lost 2, with 5 bases in between. Germline V gene data show CDR1 as KGHSH and CDR2 as LQKENI. The CDR3 is made up of 14 amino acids. CDR3 DNA: TGTGCCAGCTCACCACCTAGCACTGGAAACACCATATATTTT. It is translated as CASSPPSTGNTIYF.

This chain links TRBV29-1 with TRBJ2-1; possibly TRBD1 for D (5 bases). Germline-derived CDR1 and CDR2 are SQVTM and ANQGSEA. Trimming shortened V by 2 bases and J by 8 bases, and 16 bases separated the two germline ends. The CDR3 length is 14 residues. The CDR3, as DNA: TGCAGCGTTGAATCAGGACAACGACGCGATGAGCAGTTCTTC. This encodes CSVESGQRRDEQFF.

V usage is TRBV28 and J usage is TRBJ2-1; maybe TRBD1 (6 bases). The CDR3 consists of 14 residues. Looked up from germline, CDR1 is MDHEN and CDR2 is SYDVKM. V was shortened by 5 bases and J by 7 bases, with 15 bases between the two germline ends. CDR3 amino acids: CASSPWTDPNEQFF. CDR3 DNA sequence: TGTGCCAGCAGTCCCTGGACAGATCCGAATGAGCAGTTCTTC. Complete variable domain (other parts from reference TRBV28 and TRBJ2-1): DVKVTQSSRYLVKRTGEKVFLECVQDMDHENMFWYRQDPGLGLRLIYFSYDVKMKEKGDIPEGYSVSREKKERFSLILESASTNQTSMYLCASSPWTDPNEQFFGPGTRLTVL.